The next 29 T cell receptor beta chains were all read from a single sample in a study of T-cell reconstitution after alpha-beta-depleted transplantation in children. A TCRbeta library incorporating unique molecular identifiers was prepared. TCRdb used MiXCR to reprocess the PCR reads, holding one entry per CDR3 protein. The data contain just over 350,000 distinct CDR3 sequences, about an eighth of them singletons. Here the sequenced sample was PBMCs, taken from the stem cell graft. These TCRs come from a human donor who donated a stem cell graft to a child with Fanconi anemia.

The chain has TRBV5-6 and TRBJ1-1; unclear D gene. CDR3 length: 14 residues. Trimming took off 4 bases at V and 0 bases at J, with 10 bases between the two ends. CDR1 is SGHDT and CDR2 is YYEEEE in the germline V gene. CDR3 residues: CASSRNVLNTEAFF. The DNA of the CDR3 is TGTGCCAGCAGCCGGAACGTCTTGAACACTGAAGCTTTCTTT.

Only a few counts were recorded for this clonotype. This chain uses TRBV12-3 or TRBV12-4 with TRBJ1-5; D perhaps matches TRBD1 (5 bases). Trimming cost V 2 bases and J 2 bases, with 10 bases left between them. This CDR3 is built from 15 residues. This chain's CDR3 is CASSLRGAGNQPQHF. In DNA form, the CDR3 reads TGTGCCAGCAGTTTACGAGGGGCAGGCAATCAGCCCCAGCATTTT.

The V gene is TRBV21-1, the J gene TRBJ2-7; whether TRBD1, the table's D call, matches the DNA was not checked. TRBV21-1 has pseudogene status. CDR3 size: 15 residues. CDR3 sequence (DNA): TGTGCCAGCCCTATGGGGGGGGGCAGGGTCTACGAGCAGTACGTC. It yields the protein CASPMGGGRVYEQYV.

A few counts support this clonotype. The chain is built from TRBV5-1 and TRBJ2-1; 7 nucleotides line up with TRBD2. The CDR3 is 16 residues long. The germline CDR1 and CDR2 sequences are SGHRS and YFSETQ. Trimming took 2 bases from V and 0 from J; bases not matched to a gene: 5. DNA of the CDR3: TGCGCCAGCAGCTTTACTAGCGAGAGCTCCTACAATGAGCAGTTCTTC. Translation gives CASSFTSESSYNEQFF.

This clonotype was seen repeatedly, ten times or more. This chain links TRBV4-3 with TRBJ2-2; unclear D gene. V shed 1 base and J shed 1 base, with 16 bases lying between them. This CDR3 has 18 amino acids. Germline V lookup: CDR1 LGHNA, CDR2 YSLEER. The CDR3 is CASSQAGVPRGNTGELFF. The CDR3 DNA sequence: TGCGCCAGCAGCCAAGCTGGGGTTCCTAGAGGGAACACCGGGGAGCTGTTTTTT.

At least ten counts were recorded for this clonotype. The gene calls are TRBV20-1 and TRBJ2-2, with TRBD2 matching over 9 bases. Germline V CDR1 and CDR2: DFQATT, SNEGSKA (reference sequence). V was pared by 3 bases and J by 2 bases, with 10 bases of the junction left unmatched. CDR3 length: 17 residues. The CDR3 DNA is TGCAGTGCTAGCGATTATCTAGCGGGGATAAACACCGGGGAGCTGTTTTTT. This sequence encodes CSASDYLAGINTGELFF.

Only a few counts were recorded for this clonotype. The chain carries TRBV5-1 and TRBJ2-7; D might be TRBD1 (6 bases). Germline V lookup: CDR1 SGHRS, CDR2 YFSETQ. This CDR3 is built from 14 residues. Trimming left V 1 base short and J 5 bases short, with 13 bases between. The CDR3 reads CASSLLQGPNEQYF. Here the CDR3 DNA reads TGCGCCAGCAGCTTGCTCCAGGGGCCCAACGAGCAGTACTTC.

There are many counts of this clonotype. This chain uses TRBV5-1 with TRBJ2-1, with D tentatively TRBD2 (6 bases). V was trimmed by 0 bases and J by 0 bases, leaving 10 bases between them. Germline values: CDR1 SGHRS, CDR2 YFSETQ. There are 16 residues in the CDR3. The CDR3 sequence: CASSLGGGSSYNEQFF. Here the CDR3 DNA reads TGCGCCAGCAGCTTGGGTGGAGGGAGCTCCTACAATGAGCAGTTCTTC.

V is TRBV12-3 or TRBV12-4 and J is TRBJ2-4; a possible D gene is TRBD2 (7 bases). The CDR3 loop spans 17 amino acids. The V end was cut by 2 bases, the J end by 1 base, with 15 bases between. The CDR3 loop reads CASSLKGGGEAKNIQYF. The DNA for the CDR3 is TGTGCCAGCAGTTTAAAGGGAGGGGGGGAGGCCAAAAACATTCAGTACTTC.

This clonotype was seen at least ten times. For the CDR3, the DNA is TGTGCCAGCAGCTATCAGGACCGCTGGGAAAAAGCTTTCTTT. Its protein is CASSYQDRWEKAFF. The chain carries TRBV4-2 and TRBJ1-1; D remains ambiguous. Trimming took off 5 bases at V and 9 bases at J, with 19 bases between the two ends. Germline CDR1 and CDR2: LGHNA and YNFKEQ. The CDR3 extends over 14 amino acids.

The genes are TRBV5-6 and TRBJ1-2; 9 bases are shared with TRBD1. The junction had 10 bases not matched to a gene; V was cut back by 0 bases and J by 7 bases. Germline CDR1 is SGHDT and CDR2 is YYEEEE. The CDR3 is 16 residues long. DNA of the CDR3: TGTGCCAGCAGCTTGGACAGGGGGCTAGTGAGCGGTGGCTACACCTTC. Translated: CASSLDRGLVSGGYTF.

V usage is TRBV7-2 and J usage is TRBJ1-2, with D tentatively TRBD1 (6 bases). Trimming took off 2 bases at V and 7 bases at J, with 11 bases between the two ends. Germline loops: CDR1 SGHTA, CDR2 FQGNSA. The CDR3 is 13 residues long. CDR3 sequence reads: CASSLPGARGYTF. CDR3 coding DNA: TGTGCCAGCAGCTTACCAGGGGCTCGTGGCTACACCTTC.

The chain carries TRBV5-1 and TRBJ2-7; D is possibly TRBD1 or TRBD2 (5 bases each). The CDR3 extends over 17 amino acids. Germline V lookup: CDR1 SGHRS, CDR2 YFSETQ. Trimming took off 2 bases at V and 6 bases at J, with 24 bases between the two ends. The CDR3 sequence is CASSFTPSGTPGSEQYF. The CDR3 DNA reads as TGCGCCAGCAGCTTCACCCCATCCGGGACCCCCGGCAGCGAGCAGTACTTC.

This clonotype was detected a few times. The DNA for the CDR3 is TGCGCCAGCAGTGAGTCTTGGGATCATGAGCAGTTCTTC. Translated: CASSESWDHEQFF. The genes are TRBV10-1 and TRBJ2-1; D is undetermined. With 0 bases removed from V and 8 bases from J, the gap between germline ends came to 8 bases. CDR1 is WNHNN, CDR2 SYGVQD, per germline (reference sequence). The CDR3 is 13 amino acids.

Many counts were recorded for this clonotype. V and J are TRBV20-1 and TRBJ2-7; TRBD1 or TRBD2 may be the D gene (6 bases each). Germline CDR1 and CDR2: DFQATT and SNEGSKA (reference sequence). The CDR3 covers 13 residues. V was trimmed by 3 bases and J by 5 bases, leaving 14 bases between them. The DNA for the CDR3 is TGCAGTGCTAGGAAGGGGGGATACGACGAGCAGTACGTC. Protein sequence: CSARKGGYDEQYV.

This clonotype was picked up a small number of times. The V and J genes are TRBV10-3 and TRBJ2-1; D perhaps matches TRBD2 (5 bases). With 4 bases removed from V and 5 bases from J, the gap between germline ends came to 15 bases. This CDR3 is built from 15 residues. Germline V gene data show CDR1 as ENHRY and CDR2 as SYGVKD. The DNA of the CDR3 is TGTGCCATCAGTGCTCACCGGGATGGGGACAATGAGCAGTTCTTC. As protein: CAISAHRDGDNEQFF.

The chain recombines TRBV4-2 with TRBJ2-5; tentatively, D is TRBD1 (5 bases). The germline V gene has CDR1 LGHNA and CDR2 YNFKEQ. This CDR3 is 16 amino acids long. V was shortened by 0 bases and J by 2 bases, with 13 bases between the two germline ends. Written as DNA, the CDR3 is TGTGCCAGCAGCCAAGAAGGGCAGGGAACACAAGAGACCCAGTACTTC. Its translation: CASSQEGQGTQETQYF.

This chain connects TRBV9 to TRBJ2-3; tentatively, D is TRBD2 (5 bases). Trimming took 0 bases from V and 0 from J, leaving 11 bases between them. This CDR3 has 16 amino acids. CDR1 is SGDLS and CDR2 is YYNGEE in the germline V gene. The DNA for the CDR3 is TGTGCCAGCAGCGTAGGAACTGGACTCAGCACAGATACGCAGTATTTT. Its translation is CASSVGTGLSTDTQYF.

The J gene is TRBJ1-1, the V gene TRBV11-2; tentative D call: TRBD1 (5 bases). V was pared by 1 base and J by 10 bases, with 13 bases between. The CDR3 length is 13 residues. Germline CDR1 is SGHAT and CDR2 is FQNNGV. The CDR3 here is CASSLGGRITAFF. The CDR3 DNA reads as TGTGCCAGCAGCTTAGGGGGACGGATTACAGCTTTCTTT.

The rearrangement joins TRBV3-1 to TRBJ1-3; the D gene is possibly TRBD1 (6 bases). Trimming cost V 2 bases and J 2 bases, with 13 bases left between them. CDR1 is LGHDT, CDR2 YNNKEL, per germline (reference sequence). The CDR3 length is 16 residues. For the CDR3, the DNA is TGTGCCAGCAGCCAACTCCCAGGGGCTACTGGAAACACCATATATTTT. This translates into CASSQLPGATGNTIYF.

This clonotype was seen more than once but under ten times. V and J are TRBV11-3 and TRBJ2-2; D is possibly TRBD2 (5 bases). This CDR3 contains 14 residues. V lost 5 bases and J lost 5, with 12 bases in between. Germline CDR1 SGHNT, CDR2 YENEEA. CDR3 DNA sequence: TGTGCCAGCAGCCTTTCGGGAATAACCGGGGAGCTGTTTTTT. It codes for CASSLSGITGELFF.

This clonotype was seen at least ten times. The rearrangement links TRBV12-3 or TRBV12-4 to TRBJ2-3, with D perhaps TRBD1 (6 bases). This CDR3 is 17 amino acids long. V was shortened by 0 bases and J by 2 bases, with 15 bases between the two germline ends. The DNA for the CDR3 is TGTGCCAGCAGTTTAGCTTTAGGGCAGGGGCTCACAGATACGCAGTATTTT. It codes for CASSLALGQGLTDTQYF.

The chain uses TRBV2 and TRBJ2-1; TRBD1 agrees at 9 bases. J lost 5 bases, V lost 6 bases, and 5 bases had no gene match. The CDR3 is 14 residues long. Germline values: CDR1 SNHLY, CDR2 FYNNEI. The DNA for the CDR3 is TGTGCCAGCAGCGTCCGGGACAGGGACAATGAGCAGTTCTTC. It codes for CASSVRDRDNEQFF.

The chain couples TRBV6-1 to TRBJ1-6, with 9 bases fitting TRBD1. V lost 2 bases, J lost 9 bases, and 2 bases stayed unmatched. From germline, CDR1 is MNHNS and CDR2 SASEGT. The CDR3 contains 14 residues. CDR3 sequence (DNA): TGTGCCAGCAGTGAAAGGGACAGGGTTTCACCCCTCCACTTT. As protein: CASSERDRVSPLHF.

The chain employs TRBV5-6 and TRBJ2-1, with D possibly being TRBD2 (5 bases). Trimming shortened V by 2 bases and J by 5 bases, and 8 bases separated the two germline ends. The germline CDR1 and CDR2 sequences are SGHDT and YYEEEE. The CDR3 consists of 13 residues. CDR3 DNA sequence: TGTGCCAGCAGCTTTCGGGGAGACAATGAGCAGTTCTTC. Its translation is CASSFRGDNEQFF.

This clonotype showed up just a few times. J is TRBJ1-6 and V is TRBV7-8, with 7 bases lining up with TRBD1. This CDR3 comprises 15 residues. The trim removed 5 bases at V and 7 bases at J, leaving 8 bases unmatched. The V gene's germline CDR1 is SGHVS and CDR2 FQNEAQ. CDR3 DNA sequence: TGTGCCAGCAGCGCCGCCCAGGGGGTGAATTCACCCCTCCACTTT. Its protein product is CASSAAQGVNSPLHF.

In this sample, this clonotype turned up a few times. The rearrangement links TRBV2 to TRBJ2-4, with 7 bases aligning to TRBD1. Germline V gene data show CDR1 as SNHLY and CDR2 as FYNNEI. V dropped 6 bases and J dropped 4; count of bases not matched to a gene: 6. This CDR3 spans 14 amino acids. This chain's CDR3 is CASRPEQGKNIQYF. Written as DNA, the CDR3 is TGTGCCAGCAGACCCGAACAGGGGAAAAACATTCAGTACTTC.

A few counts support this clonotype. V usage is TRBV12-3 or TRBV12-4 and J usage is TRBJ2-7; 8 bases are shared with TRBD2. This CDR3 contains 14 residues. V was pared by 4 bases and J by 2 bases, with 4 bases of the junction left unmatched. CDR3 sequence reads: CASSYGTSAYEQYF. The CDR3 DNA reads TGTGCCAGCAGTTACGGGACTAGTGCCTACGAGCAGTACTTC.

This clonotype appeared many times. The genes are TRBV29-1 and TRBJ1-1; 7 nucleotides match TRBD1. Germline trimming cut 6 bases from V and 2 bases from J; bases unmatched to any gene: 6. CDR1 SQVTM and CDR2 ANQGSEA come from the germline V gene. CDR3 length equals 13 residues. The CDR3 DNA is TGCAGCGTCGTCGGACAGGCTAACACTGAAGCTTTCTTT. Protein sequence: CSVVGQANTEAFF.